This passage covers 5 T cell receptor beta chains from one sample sequenced in a study of memory CD4+ T cells and cytomegalovirus serostatus. Some clones are missing from TCRdb's copy, which holds only in-frame ones; the method was immunoSEQ multiplex PCR. The data show approximately 61,000 clones, approximately 78% seen once. Single viable CD3+CD4+CD8-CD45RO+ cells were sorted as the memory CD4+ T cells. Sequencing was performed on memory CD4+ T cells from blood. These receptors were collected from an adult in good health and CMV-seronegative.

The chain uses TRBV15 and TRBJ2-3; D unresolved. Germline loops: CDR1 LNHNV, CDR2 YYDKDF (reference sequence). V lost 0 bases and J lost 3, with 7 bases in between. The CDR3 is 14 residues long. CDR3 loop: CATSRDPLTDTQYF. CDR3 nucleotide sequence: TGTGCCACCAGCAGAGATCCCTTGACAGATACGCAGTATTTT.

The gene calls are TRBV15 and TRBJ2-7; TRBD1 aligns across 8 bases. V shed 2 bases and J 5 bases; nucleotides not matched to a gene: 5. CDR3 size: 14 residues. Germline V gene sequence: CDR1 LNHNV, CDR2 YYDKDF (reference sequence). The CDR3 region is CATSRSGQGHEQYF. The CDR3, as DNA: TGTGCCACCAGCAGATCCGGACAGGGCCACGAGCAGTACTTC.

This sequence joins TRBV9 and TRBJ2-1; 11 nucleotides align to TRBD2. The CDR3 has 16 amino acids. Germline V gene data show CDR1 as SGDLS and CDR2 as YYNGEE. V was clipped by 5 bases and J by 7 bases; unmatched bases: 11. DNA for the CDR3: TGTGCCAGCAGGGTAAACACTAGCGGGGGAAGTAATGAGCAGTTCTTC. It specifies CASRVNTSGGSNEQFF.

The chain combines TRBV4-1 with TRBJ2-7; 8 nucleotides line up with TRBD1. The CDR3 covers 14 residues. Unmatched junction bases numbered 9, after V lost 5 bases and J lost 6 bases. CDR1 and CDR2 from the germline V gene are MGHRA and YSYEKL. CDR3 sequence: CASSAYRTGTEQYF. The CDR3 DNA sequence: TGCGCCAGCAGCGCCTATCGGACAGGGACCGAGCAGTACTTC.

The V and J genes are TRBV9 and TRBJ2-1, with 8 bases lining up with TRBD2. The CDR3 totals 15 residues. Germline CDR1 reads SGDLS; CDR2 reads YYNGEE. The V segment lost 0 bases and the J segment 6 bases; nucleotides outside the gene matches: 5. The CDR3 protein is CASSVVPGGSNEQFF. The DNA for the CDR3 is TGTGCCAGCAGCGTAGTTCCGGGGGGGTCCAATGAGCAGTTCTTC.